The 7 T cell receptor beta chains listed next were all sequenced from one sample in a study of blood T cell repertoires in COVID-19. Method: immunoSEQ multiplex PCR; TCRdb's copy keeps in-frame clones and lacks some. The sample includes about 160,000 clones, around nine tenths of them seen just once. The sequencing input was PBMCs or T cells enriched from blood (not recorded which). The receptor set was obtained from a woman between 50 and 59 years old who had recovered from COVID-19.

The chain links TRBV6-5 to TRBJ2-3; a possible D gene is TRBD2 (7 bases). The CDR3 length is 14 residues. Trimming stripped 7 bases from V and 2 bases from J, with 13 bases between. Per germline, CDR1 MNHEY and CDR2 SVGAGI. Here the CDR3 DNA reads TGTGCCAGCACGGCGGGGGCCTTCACAGATACGCAGTATTTT. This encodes CASTAGAFTDTQYF.

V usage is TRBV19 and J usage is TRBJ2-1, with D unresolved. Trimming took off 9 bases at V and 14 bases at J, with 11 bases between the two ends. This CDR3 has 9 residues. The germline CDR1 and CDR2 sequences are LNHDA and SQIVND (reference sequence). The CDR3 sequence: CASPIEKFF. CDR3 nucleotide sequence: TGTGCCAGCCCGATAGAGAAGTTCTTC.

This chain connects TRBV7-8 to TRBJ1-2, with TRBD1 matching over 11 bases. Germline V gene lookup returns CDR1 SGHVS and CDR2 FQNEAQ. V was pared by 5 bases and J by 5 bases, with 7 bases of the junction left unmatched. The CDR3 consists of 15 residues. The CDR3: CASSARTGGGYGYTF. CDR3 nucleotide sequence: TGTGCCAGCAGCGCCCGGACAGGGGGCGGTTATGGCTACACCTTC.

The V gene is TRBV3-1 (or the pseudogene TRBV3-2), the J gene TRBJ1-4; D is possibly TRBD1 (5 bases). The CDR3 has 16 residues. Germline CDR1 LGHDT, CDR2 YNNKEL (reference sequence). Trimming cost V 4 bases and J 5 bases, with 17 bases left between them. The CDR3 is CASSLSGGDRNEKLFF. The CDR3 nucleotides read TGTGCCAGCAGCCTAAGTGGAGGGGATCGAAATGAAAAACTGTTTTTT.

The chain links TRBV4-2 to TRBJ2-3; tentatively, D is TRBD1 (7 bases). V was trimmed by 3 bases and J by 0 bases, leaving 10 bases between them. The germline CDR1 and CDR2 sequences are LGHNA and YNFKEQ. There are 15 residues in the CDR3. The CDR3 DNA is TGTGCCAGCAGCCAGGCGGGACAGAGCACAGATACGCAGTATTTT. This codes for CASSQAGQSTDTQYF.

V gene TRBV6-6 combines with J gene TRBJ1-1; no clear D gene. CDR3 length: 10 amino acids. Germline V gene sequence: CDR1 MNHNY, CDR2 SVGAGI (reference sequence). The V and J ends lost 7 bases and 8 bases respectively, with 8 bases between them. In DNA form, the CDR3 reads TGTGCCAGCATGCGCGGGGAAGCTTTCTTT. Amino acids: CASMRGEAFF.

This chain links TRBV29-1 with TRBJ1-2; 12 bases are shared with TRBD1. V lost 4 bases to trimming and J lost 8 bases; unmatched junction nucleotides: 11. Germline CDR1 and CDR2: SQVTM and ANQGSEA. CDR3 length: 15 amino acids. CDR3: CSVGGRDRGRGGYTF. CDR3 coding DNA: TGCAGCGTTGGAGGGAGGGACAGGGGGCGAGGGGGCTACACCTTC.